This T cell receptor beta chain was retrieved from a study of T cell changes during pregnancy in multiple sclerosis. This CDR3 region has 14 residues. V was pared by 6 bases and J by 8 bases, with 6 bases of the junction left unmatched. Germline lookup yields CDR1 SNHLY and CDR2 FYNNEI. Here immunoSEQ multiplex PCR was the method, and the copy in TCRdb shows in-frame clones only, minus some. The table lists approximately 48,000 clones, roughly nine tenths of them singletons. The sequencing used CD8+ T cells from peripheral blood mononuclear cells, collected before pregnancy. The gene calls are TRBV2 and TRBJ2-1; 11 bases match TRBD2. The receptor's source is a female donor with multiple sclerosis, enrolled in a pregnancy study. CDR3 loop: CASSRTSGYHEQFF. The CDR3, as DNA: TGTGCCAGCAGCCGGACTAGCGGGTACCATGAGCAGTTCTTC.